This T cell receptor (beta chain) was profiled in a study of blood T cell repertoires in COVID-19. This clone was picked up one time. Libraries were prepared by immunoSEQ multiplex PCR; TCRdb keeps only in-frame clonotypes and omits some of them. This table has a few hundred thousand clones, roughly 87% appearing once. The V gene's germline CDR1 is SGDLS and CDR2 YYNGEE. CDR3 length equals 15 residues. The trim removed 3 bases at V and 5 bases at J, leaving 9 bases unmatched. The chain recombines TRBV9 with TRBJ2-5; 8 bases align to TRBD1. Sequenced sample: PBMCs or T cells enriched from blood (not recorded which). The TCR sequence derives from a woman in her twenties or thirties who had recovered from COVID-19. In DNA form, the CDR3 reads TGTGCCAGCAGCGGGACAGGGAACCCTCAGGAGACCCAGTACTTC. Protein: CASSGTGNPQETQYF.